The 19 T cell receptor beta chains reported below all come from one sample, sequenced in a study of CD8+ T cells in alopecia areata. cDNA prepared by RNA extraction and subsequent reverse transcription served as the template for sequencing. Sequencing was performed with immunoSEQ multiplex PCR; in TCRdb, only in-frame clones are kept and a portion is missing. The sample has around 190,000 clones; roughly 56% are singletons. Sequencing was done on a sample of CD8+ T cells sorted from blood. The receptors shown here come from a human donor in good health.

The chain joins TRBV27 to TRBJ2-7; tentative D call: TRBD2 (5 bases). V lost 2 bases and J 3 bases, leaving 14 bases between the germline ends. The CDR3 runs to 15 residues. In germline, CDR1 is MNHEY, CDR2 SMNVEV (reference sequence). CDR3 region: CASSLRTSGGYEQYF. The CDR3 coding sequence is TGTGCCAGCAGTTTACGTACGTCAGGAGGCTACGAGCAGTACTTC.

The chain couples TRBV27 to TRBJ2-2; unclear D gene. In germline, CDR1 is MNHEY, CDR2 SMNVEV (reference sequence). The CDR3 runs 11 residues. With 1 base removed from V and 7 bases from J, the gap between germline ends came to 1 base. CDR3 sequence reads: CASSLFGELFF. CDR3 coding DNA: TGTGCCAGCAGTTTATTCGGGGAGCTGTTTTTT.

V is TRBV30 and J is TRBJ1-4; D is ambiguous. Germline V gene lookup returns CDR1 GTSNPN and CDR2 SVGIG (reference sequence). Trimming stripped 0 bases from V and 12 bases from J, with 11 bases between. CDR3 length: 12 amino acids. The CDR3 region is CAWSVTGSELFF. In DNA, the CDR3 is TGTGCCTGGAGTGTAACCGGATCGGAACTGTTTTTT.

The V gene is TRBV5-1, the J gene TRBJ2-7; D is ambiguous. With 4 bases removed from V and 1 base from J, the gap between germline ends came to 15 bases. Germline V gene sequence: CDR1 SGHRS, CDR2 YFSETQ. This CDR3 comprises 15 residues. The CDR3 spells CASSVRAMGSYEQYF. The CDR3 DNA is TGCGCCAGCAGCGTTCGGGCTATGGGGTCCTACGAGCAGTACTTC.

This chain uses TRBV14 with TRBJ2-5, with 8 bases aligning to TRBD1. This CDR3 is built from 15 residues. V was pared by 4 bases and J by 5 bases, with 9 bases of the junction left unmatched. Germline assignment: CDR1 SGHDN and CDR2 FVKESK. This CDR3 is CASSRSDRVRETQYF. CDR3 DNA: TGTGCCAGCAGCCGATCGGACAGGGTTCGGGAGACCCAGTACTTC.

This clone was seen only a few times. The chain carries TRBV10-3 and TRBJ2-5; no clear D gene. The germline V and J ends were trimmed by 9 bases and 5 bases, with 10 bases remaining between them. Germline V gene sequence: CDR1 ENHRY, CDR2 SYGVKD. This CDR3 is built from 11 residues. The CDR3 region is CAIVSLETQYF. CDR3 nucleotide sequence: TGTGCCATTGTTTCTCTGGAGACCCAGTACTTC.

The chain employs TRBV25-1 and TRBJ2-7, with D possibly being TRBD2 (6 bases). The germline gives CDR1 MGHDK, CDR2 SYGVNS. Trimming shortened V by 4 bases and J by 4 bases, and 8 bases separated the two germline ends. The CDR3 extends over 12 amino acids. CDR3 loop: CASSAGSYEQYF. CDR3 coding DNA: TGTGCCAGCAGTGCCGGGAGTTACGAGCAGTACTTC.

The V call is TRBV6-5, the J call TRBJ1-1, with a weak D call TRBD1 (5 bases). The V end was cut by 2 bases, the J end by 4 bases, with 11 bases between. This CDR3 spans 14 amino acids. In germline, CDR1 is MNHEY, CDR2 SVGAGI. The CDR3 is CASSYQSTATEAFF. The CDR3 coding sequence is TGTGCCAGCAGTTACCAATCGACAGCCACTGAAGCTTTCTTT.

The chain recombines TRBV5-1 with TRBJ1-1, with D hard to call. The V end lost 3 bases, the J end lost 1 base, and 7 bases lay between the germline ends. Germline CDR1 reads SGHRS; CDR2 reads YFSETQ. The CDR3 extends over 13 amino acids. The CDR3 DNA reads TGCGCCAGCAGCTCCTGGGGGAACACTGAAGCTTTCTTT. Translation: CASSSWGNTEAFF.

V gene TRBV5-1 combines with J gene TRBJ2-1; a weak D match, TRBD1 (5 bases). The V end was cut by 0 bases, the J end by 1 base, with 11 bases between. The germline V gene encodes CDR1 SGHRS and CDR2 YFSETQ. The CDR3 is made up of 16 amino acids. The CDR3 nucleotides are TGCGCCAGCAGCTTGGAAGTTCAGGGATCCTACAATGAGCAGTTCTTC. Translating gives CASSLEVQGSYNEQFF.

The chain uses TRBV15 and TRBJ1-4; a possible D gene is TRBD1 (6 bases). Trimming cost V 0 bases and J 0 bases, with 11 bases left between them. CDR1 and CDR2 from the germline V gene are LNHNV and YYDKDF (reference sequence). The CDR3 is 17 amino acids. The CDR3, as DNA: TGTGCCACCAGCAGAGATCCCAGGGGAACAACTAATGAAAAACTGTTTTTT. This codes for CATSRDPRGTTNEKLFF.

This sequence joins TRBV2 and TRBJ1-1; D gene unclear. The germline V gene encodes CDR1 SNHLY and CDR2 FYNNEI. The CDR3 sequence is 12 residues long. The V gene lost 5 bases and the J gene lost 7 bases, with 11 bases spanning the gap. The CDR3 region has the DNA TGTGCCAGCAGTTTTCGCTTGCATGAAGCTTTCTTT. It codes for CASSFRLHEAFF. The full variable domain, rest sourced from reference TRBV2 and TRBJ1-1, is EPEVTQTPSHQVTQMGQEVILRCVPISNHLYFYWYRQILGQKVEFLVSFYNNEISEKSEIFDDQFSVERPDGSNFTLKIRSTKLEDSAMYFCASSFRLHEAFFGQGTRLTVV.

This clone was found a few times. This chain links TRBV29-1 with TRBJ2-1; D possibly corresponds to TRBD1 (7 bases). Germline CDR1 and CDR2: SQVTM and ANQGSEA. The CDR3 contains 15 residues. The V end was cut by 5 bases, the J end by 4 bases, with 18 bases between. Here the CDR3 reads CSVRRGTDLYNEQFF. The CDR3 DNA is TGCAGCGTTCGACGCGGGACAGACCTATACAATGAGCAGTTCTTC.

In this sample, this clone turned up a few times. In DNA form, the CDR3 reads TGCGCCAGCAGTGAGGCAGGGGAGGCCTACAATGAGCAGTTCTTC. Residues: CASSEAGEAYNEQFF. V and J are TRBV10-2 and TRBJ2-1; D tentatively fits TRBD1 or TRBD2 (6 bases each). This CDR3 contains 15 residues. The V end was cut by 2 bases, the J end by 2 bases, with 10 bases between. Germline V gene data show CDR1 as WSHSY and CDR2 as SAAADI.

The CDR3 here is CAAWTEGLYGYTF. The CDR3 coding sequence is TGTGCCGCCTGGACGGAGGGGCTTTATGGCTACACCTTC. This chain connects TRBV6-6 to TRBJ1-2; D is possibly TRBD1 (5 bases). Trimming took off 11 bases at V and 5 bases at J, with 18 bases between the two ends. The CDR3 length is 13 residues. In germline, CDR1 is MNHNY, CDR2 SVGAGI (reference sequence).

The V call is TRBV30, the J call TRBJ2-1, with 13 bases that match TRBD2. Germline loops: CDR1 GTSNPN, CDR2 SVGIG (reference sequence). This CDR3 is built from 16 residues. The ends lost 7 bases at V and 0 bases at J; junction bases unmatched: 6. This CDR3 reads CALGLAGPSSYNEQFF. CDR3 nucleotides: TGTGCCTTGGGACTAGCGGGGCCCAGCTCCTACAATGAGCAGTTCTTC.

This clone has only a few counts. This chain links TRBV27 with TRBJ1-1; the D is unclear. Germline values: CDR1 MNHEY, CDR2 SMNVEV (reference sequence). V lost 0 bases and J 0 bases, leaving 5 bases between the germline ends. This CDR3 contains 14 residues. CDR3 nucleotide sequence: TGTGCCAGCAGTTTATCAACAGTGAACACTGAAGCTTTCTTT. Translating it yields CASSLSTVNTEAFF.

A few counts support this clone. The chain joins TRBV7-2 to TRBJ2-4, with 7 bases that match TRBD2. Germline V gene lookup returns CDR1 SGHTA and CDR2 FQGNSA. The CDR3 extends over 17 amino acids. The J segment lost 7 bases and the V segment lost 5 bases, leaving 17 bases of the junction unmatched. This CDR3 reads CASSRRGSGQSWNIQYF. Written as DNA, the CDR3 is TGTGCCAGCAGCCGAAGGGGTAGCGGGCAATCATGGAACATTCAGTACTTC.

This clone was seen more than once but under ten times. The chain links TRBV11-2 to TRBJ2-5, with D perhaps TRBD2 (7 bases). CDR1 is SGHAT, CDR2 FQNNGV, per germline. Trimming left V 3 bases short and J 10 bases short, with 12 bases between. The CDR3 sequence is 12 residues long. The CDR3 is CASSFGGLGQYF. The CDR3 region has the DNA TGTGCCAGCAGCTTCGGGGGGCTCGGCCAGTACTTC.